Listed here are 25 T cell receptor beta chains from one sample, sequenced in a study of T cell clonality in common variable immunodeficiency. Libraries were prepared by immunoSEQ multiplex PCR; TCRdb keeps only in-frame clonotypes and omits some of them. The profile covers about 37,000 clones, none occurring a single time. Sequencing input: peripheral blood mononuclear cells. The origin of the receptors is a person aged 18-70 years in good health.

As regards this clone: Mismatch with germline at one junction end may stem from a read error. The sequenced fragment ends 3 residues before the CDR3 boundary, so the rest is inferred from the germline J gene. The V call is TRBV7-9, the J call TRBJ2-5, with D perhaps TRBD2 (6 bases). The length of the CDR3 is 13 residues. Looked up from germline, CDR1 is SEHNR and CDR2 is FQNEAQ (reference sequence). Partial CDR3 DNA: TGTTCCAGCAGCCCCGGGGGTAAAGAGACC. This codes for CSSSPGGKET. The CDR3 reads in full as CSSSPGGKETQYF.

This clone has at least ten counts. The read comes to an end 3 residues before the CDR3 does, leaving the germline J gene to fill in the end. The chain joins TRBV6-2 or TRBV6-3 to TRBJ2-3; 7 bases line up with TRBD2. Germline trimming cut 7 bases from V and 0 bases from J; bases unmatched to any gene: 10. Germline V gives CDR1 MNHEY, CDR2 SVGEGT. This CDR3 has 16 residues. The CDR3 protein is CASKKRSGISTDTQYF. The sequenced part of the CDR3 DNA is TGTGCCAGCAAGAAGAGGAGCGGGATTAGCACAGATACG.

This clone was observed at least ten times. The CDR3 end falls 3 residues outside the read, so it is completed with the germline J gene. V gene TRBV29-1 combines with J gene TRBJ2-7; no definite D call. The germline CDR1 and CDR2 sequences are SQVTM and ANQGSEA. This CDR3 is 12 amino acids long. The V gene lost 8 bases and the J gene lost 5 bases, with 16 bases spanning the gap. Partial CDR3 DNA: TGCAGCCCTCTTAGGGCACGCGACGAG. Translating it yields CSPLRARDE. The entire CDR3 is CSPLRARDEQYF.

This clone was counted many times. The read gets to within 3 residues of the CDR3 end, and the germline J gene fills in the rest. The chain combines TRBV5-1 with TRBJ1-2; D is perhaps TRBD1 (5 bases). Per the germline V gene, CDR1 is SGHRS and CDR2 is YFSETQ. CDR3 length: 16 residues. Incomplete CDR3 DNA: TGCGCCAGCAGTTCGGGCTTCTCCGACAGTCACGGGGGC. Its translation: CASSSGFSDSHGG. The full CDR3 reads CASSSGFSDSHGGYTF.

The sample holds many counts of this clone. Germline and junction disagree at one end, which may indicate a read error. The read is 3 residues too short to cover the CDR3 end, so that end is filled in from the germline J gene. The chain has TRBV4-2 and TRBJ2-2, with D uncertain. The CDR3 loop spans 17 amino acids. CDR1 and CDR2 from the germline V gene are LGHNA and YNFKEQ. CDR3 residues: CASSQDVPLVTTGELFF. CDR3 DNA, as far as it was read: TGCGCCAGCAGCCAAGATGTTCCCTTAGTAACCACCGGGGAG.

This clone showed up many times. The read comes to an end 3 residues before the CDR3 does, leaving the germline J gene to fill in the end. The chain employs TRBV5-5 and TRBJ1-2; TRBD1 agrees at 9 bases. Germline V CDR1 and CDR2: SGHKS, YYEKEE (reference sequence). The CDR3 contains 13 residues. CDR3 protein: CASSWGDRDGYTF. CDR3 bases read: TGTGCCAGCAGCTGGGGGGACAGGGACGGC. Combining the CDR3 with reference TRBV5-5 and TRBJ1-2 gives the whole variable domain DAGVTQSPTHLIKTRGQQVTLRCSPISGHKSVSWYQQVLGQGPQFIFQYYEKEERGRGNFPDRFSARQFPNYSSELNVNALLLGDSALYLCASSWGDRDGYTFGSGTRLTVV.

This clone was seen ten or more times. The read ends 3 residues before the CDR3 terminus; that terminus is restored from the germline J gene. The rearrangement joins TRBV2 to TRBJ2-1; D not certain. Germline assignment: CDR1 SNHLY and CDR2 FYNNEI. Trimming pared 4 bases from V and 3 bases from J, leaving 16 bases between. CDR3 size: 16 residues. CDR3 amino acids: CASSGPDLLLYNEQFF. The part of the CDR3 DNA that was read is TGTGCCAGCAGTGGGCCTGACTTATTACTCTACAATGAG.

In its sample, this clone is medium-sized (0.01 to 0.1%). The read ends 3 residues before the CDR3 terminus; that terminus is restored from the germline J gene. This chain connects TRBV5-1 to TRBJ2-2; 7 nucleotides match TRBD2. The V and J ends lost 3 bases and 1 base, in that order; junction bases with no gene match: 3. Germline V CDR1 and CDR2: SGHRS, YFSETQ. CDR3 length: 15 amino acids. CDR3 loop: CASSSGLRNTGELFF. The part of the CDR3 DNA that was read is TGCGCCAGCAGCTCGGGACTAAGGAACACCGGGGAG.

This clone was observed many times. The CDR3 end lies 3 residues beyond the end of the read and is filled in from the germline J gene. V is TRBV4-1 and J is TRBJ1-5; the D is unclear. The CDR3 covers 13 residues. Trimming stripped 4 bases from V and 3 bases from J, with 7 bases between. CDR1 and CDR2 (germline): MGHRA, YSYEKL. The CDR3 sequence: CASSLQFNQPQHF. The sequenced part of the CDR3 DNA is TGCGCCAGCAGCCTACAATTCAATCAGCCC.

The sample holds many counts of this clone. The CDR3 is cut off 3 residues early in the read; its end comes from the germline J gene. V is TRBV13 and J is TRBJ2-7; the D gene is possibly TRBD2 (6 bases). Between the trimmed V and J ends, which lost 7 bases and 4 bases, there was a span of 20 bases. The CDR3 is 15 residues long. CDR1 and CDR2 from the germline V gene are PRHDT and FYEKMQ (reference sequence). Incomplete CDR3 DNA: TGTGCCAGCACTAAACGGGCGGGAATTGGTTACGAG. It is translated as CASTKRAGIGYE. In full, the CDR3 reads CASTKRAGIGYEQYF.

This clone was seen many times. The read comes to an end 3 residues before the CDR3 does, leaving the germline J gene to fill in the end. The rearrangement uses TRBV5-1 and TRBJ1-6, with 8 bases fitting TRBD1. With V trimmed by 7 bases and J by 7 bases, 4 bases remained unmatched. The germline gives CDR1 SGHRS, CDR2 YFSETQ. The CDR3 has 13 amino acids. The CDR3 DNA, read in part, is TGCGCCAGCGGACAGGGTTCCAATTCACCC. This sequence encodes CASGQGSNSP. The whole CDR3 sequence is CASGQGSNSPLHF. Full variable domain (remainder filled in from reference TRBV5-1 and TRBJ1-6): KAGVTQTPRYLIKTRGQQVTLSCSPISGHRSVSWYQQTPGQGLQFLFEYFSETQRNKGNFPGRFSGRQFSNSRSEMNVSTLELGDSALYLCASGQGSNSPLHFGNGTRLTVT.

There are many counts of this clone. The read terminates 3 residues ahead of where the CDR3 ends, so the germline J gene completes it. The J gene is TRBJ1-3, the V gene TRBV4-1, with D possibly matching TRBD1 (5 bases). Germline CDR1 reads MGHRA; CDR2 reads YSYEKL. The V end lost 2 bases, the J end lost 4 bases, and 21 bases lay between the germline ends. This CDR3 contains 18 residues. CDR3 DNA (partial): TGCGCCAGCAGCCAAATTACTTTGGCCTTGGGGGGGGGAAACACC. It codes for CASSQITLALGGGNT. The CDR3 as a whole reads CASSQITLALGGGNTIYF.

The table lists this clone with many counts. The CDR3 extends 3 residues past the end of the read, so its final part is completed from the germline J gene. The rearrangement links TRBV2 to TRBJ1-1; 7 bases fit TRBD1. Trimming removed 7 bases from V and 1 base from J; junction bases left unmatched: 6. Germline assignment: CDR1 SNHLY and CDR2 FYNNEI. The CDR3 is made up of 14 amino acids. The covered CDR3 bases are TGTGCCAGCACCACGCAGGGGGAGAACACTGAA. It encodes CASTTQGENTE. The complete CDR3 reads CASTTQGENTEAFF.

This clone was found many times. The read finishes 3 residues shy of the CDR3 end, and the germline J gene is used to complete it. The V call is TRBV12-3 or TRBV12-4, the J call TRBJ2-7; D unresolved. CDR3 length: 14 amino acids. CDR3: CALRSDRHSYEQYF. Partial CDR3 DNA: TGTGCGCTCCGATCAGATCGACACTCCTACGAG.

This clone appeared many times. Read sequence stops 3 residues before the CDR3 end, and the germline J gene provides the missing end. J is TRBJ2-2 and V is TRBV19; 12 nucleotides agree with TRBD2. The germline CDR1 and CDR2 sequences are LNHDA and SQIVND (reference sequence). With V trimmed by 6 bases and J by 6 bases, 5 bases remained unmatched. CDR3 length equals 15 residues. The CDR3 loop reads CASRTSGRWSGELFF. The DNA read from the CDR3 is TGTGCCAGTAGGACTAGCGGGAGATGGTCCGGGGAG.

This clone was detected many times. The CDR3 is cut off 3 residues early in the read; its end comes from the germline J gene. This sequence joins TRBV7-2 and TRBJ1-2; 8 positions agree with TRBD1. The length of the CDR3 is 13 residues. Germline-derived CDR1 and CDR2 are SGHTA and FQGNSA. With 5 bases clipped from V and 5 bases from J, the junction kept 4 bases outside the gene matches. CDR3 DNA (partial): TGTGCCAGCAGCGCCGGACAGGGTTATGGC. It is translated as CASSAGQGYG. The whole CDR3 sequence reads CASSAGQGYGYTF. Based on the CDR3 plus reference TRBV7-2 and TRBJ1-2, the full variable domain is GAGVSQSPSNKVTEKGKDVELRCDPISGHTALYWYRQSLGQGLEFLIYFQGNSAPDKSGLPSDRFSAERTGGSVSTLTIQRTQQEDSAVYLCASSAGQGYGYTFGSGTRLTVV.

This clone appeared many times. From the germline J gene comes the end of the CDR3, since the read stops 3 residues before it. The genes are TRBV2 and TRBJ2-7; the D gene is possibly TRBD1 (5 bases). The germline CDR1 and CDR2 sequences are SNHLY and FYNNEI. CDR3 length: 17 residues. The germline V and J ends were trimmed by 5 bases and 2 bases, with 22 bases remaining between them. This CDR3 is CASSYEAHRITTYEQYF. The CDR3 bases that were read are TGTGCCAGCAGTTATGAAGCCCACAGGATCACCACCTACGAG.

This clone was counted ten times or more. The CDR3 goes on 3 residues after the read ends, and that part is filled in from the germline J gene. J is TRBJ2-5 and V is TRBV12-3 or TRBV12-4; D is perhaps TRBD1 (6 bases). V was cut by 4 bases and J by 5 bases, with 14 bases left in between. CDR3 length: 14 amino acids. The sequenced part of the CDR3 DNA is TGTGCCAGCAGTTCTACAGGGTCCGGCGAGACC. It specifies CASSSTGSGET. The CDR3 in its entirety is CASSSTGSGETQYF.

For this clone: Since a much larger clone is just one base distant, this may be a read error. The CDR3 end lies 3 residues beyond the end of the read and is filled in from the germline J gene. Other nucleotide sequences in the sample specify the same CDR3. The chain employs TRBV10-3 and TRBJ2-1; 7 bases agree with TRBD2. The CDR3 loop spans 14 amino acids. From germline, CDR1 is ENHRY and CDR2 SYGVKD. V trimming: 7 bases; J trimming: 0 bases; junction bases outside the gene matches: 3. CDR3 protein: CAINGGSSYNEQFF. The part of the CDR3 DNA that was read is TGTGCCATCAACGGCGGGAGCTCCTACAATGAG.

This clone was found many times. A junction end diverges from the germline sequence, so it may reflect a read error. The CDR3 end falls 3 residues outside the read, so it is completed with the germline J gene. The chain joins TRBV4-1 to TRBJ1-1; the match to TRBD1 covers 7 bases. Germline-derived CDR1 and CDR2 are MGHRA and YSYEKL. There are 16 residues in the CDR3. Partial CDR3 DNA: TGCGCCAGCGGCCAAGTCAGGGACAGTCCGAACACTGAA. This encodes CASGQVRDSPNTE. The full CDR3 reads CASGQVRDSPNTEAFF.

In regard to this clone: Since a much larger clone is just one base distant, this may be a read error. Coverage ceases 3 residues before the CDR3 finishes, and the germline J gene fills in the end. V is TRBV2 and J is TRBJ1-1, with D tentatively TRBD1 (5 bases). CDR1 SNHLY and CDR2 FYNNEI come from the germline V gene. Trimming pared 2 bases from V and 6 bases from J, leaving 10 bases between. This CDR3 spans 13 amino acids. Here the CDR3 reads CASSETRGAEAFF. CDR3 DNA (partial): TGTGCCAGCAGTGAAACGCGGGGGGCTGAA. The whole variable domain, filled in from reference TRBV2 and TRBJ1-1, reads EPEVTQTPSHQVTQMGQEVILRCVPISNHLYFYWYRQILGQKVEFLVSFYNNEISEKSEIFDDQFSVERPDGSNFTLKIRSTKLEDSAMYFCASSETRGAEAFFGQGTRLTVV.

This clone was picked up many times. Compared with germline, one end of the junction differs, possibly owing to a read error. The read stops 3 residues short of the end of the CDR3; the missing end is completed from the germline J gene. This sequence joins TRBV4-2 and TRBJ1-6; D unresolved. This CDR3 is built from 16 residues. Germline assignment: CDR1 LGHNA and CDR2 YNFKEQ. Partial CDR3 DNA: TGCGCCAGCAGCCAAAAATTCGGGGTCGGGAATTCACCC. This codes for CASSQKFGVGNSP. The whole CDR3 sequence is CASSQKFGVGNSPLHF.

This clone was observed many times. The read terminates 3 residues ahead of where the CDR3 ends, so the germline J gene completes it. The rearrangement joins TRBV5-6 to TRBJ1-3; D possibly corresponds to TRBD1 (6 bases). This CDR3 spans 14 amino acids. Germline loops: CDR1 SGHDT, CDR2 YYEEEE. The V gene lost 4 bases and the J gene lost 4 bases, with 12 bases spanning the gap. The DNA read from the CDR3 is TGTGCCAGCAGCCTCGGGGGGGCCGGAAACACC. Amino acid sequence: CASSLGGAGNT. The whole CDR3 reads CASSLGGAGNTIYF.

This clone was observed at least ten times. The junction does not match germline at one end; this may be a read error. The read ends 3 residues before the CDR3 terminus; that terminus is restored from the germline J gene. The chain uses TRBV19 and TRBJ2-1; 8 bases map to TRBD2. This CDR3 contains 17 residues. Looked up from germline, CDR1 is LNHDA and CDR2 is SQIVND (reference sequence). The CDR3 reads CASSIALSGGFYSEQFF. The sequenced part of the CDR3 DNA is TGTGCCAGTAGTATAGCCCTAAGCGGGGGATTCTACAGTGAG.

This clone was detected many times. The read stops 3 residues short of the end of the CDR3; the missing end is completed from the germline J gene. V and J are TRBV10-3 and TRBJ2-7, with D perhaps matching TRBD1 (6 bases). Per germline, CDR1 ENHRY and CDR2 SYGVKD. V shed 8 bases and J shed 0 bases, with 11 bases lying between them. CDR3 length: 13 residues. The CDR3 reads CAIGNRDSYEQYF. The part of the CDR3 DNA that was read is TGTGCCATCGGAAACAGGGACTCCTACGAG.